These 27 T cell receptor beta chains were all obtained from the same sample, sequenced in a study of T cell repertoires in ileal Crohn's disease. Sequencing used immunoSEQ multiplex PCR; TCRdb keeps in-frame clones, though not all of them. The data hold some 14,000 clones, with 60% to 85% observed a single time. As to time point: neoterminal ileum biopsy at postoperative endoscopy, about 6 months after surgery. The sample taken for sequencing was ileal tissue. The source of these receptors is an adult with Crohn's disease.

The V and J genes are TRBV2 and TRBJ2-1; D might be TRBD1 (6 bases). Germline CDR1 SNHLY, CDR2 FYNNEI. V lost 6 bases, J lost 0 bases, and 12 bases lay in between. The CDR3 has 15 residues. The CDR3 DNA reads as TGTGCCAGCAGGGCAGACAGGAGCTCCTACAATGAGCAGTTCTTC. This encodes CASRADRSSYNEQFF.

The CDR3 region is CAWSVPGRLTEAFF. Here the CDR3 DNA reads TGTGCCTGGAGTGTACCTGGCAGGCTCACTGAAGCTTTCTTT. The rearrangement uses TRBV30 and TRBJ1-1; unclear D gene. Trimming stripped 0 bases from V and 4 bases from J, with 12 bases between. The germline V gene has CDR1 GTSNPN and CDR2 SVGIG (reference sequence). The CDR3 length is 14 residues.

This chain links TRBV13 with TRBJ2-2, with TRBD2 matching over 7 bases. The CDR3 runs to 14 residues. Germline V lookup: CDR1 PRHDT, CDR2 FYEKMQ (reference sequence). Unmatched junction bases numbered 4, after V lost 7 bases and J lost 2 bases. The CDR3 reads CASNPSGNTGELFF. The CDR3 DNA sequence: TGTGCCAGCAATCCTAGCGGAAACACCGGGGAGCTGTTTTTT.

The chain carries TRBV10-3 and TRBJ1-5; D gene uncertain. Germline CDR1 is ENHRY and CDR2 is SYGVKD. V shed 6 bases and J shed 0 bases, with 6 bases lying between them. The CDR3 length is 13 residues. As DNA, the CDR3 is TGTGCCATCAGCGATGATAGCAATCAGCCCCAGCATTTT. Its protein is CAISDDSNQPQHF.

V is TRBV19 and J is TRBJ1-4, with 9 bases aligning to TRBD1. Germline V CDR1 and CDR2: LNHDA, SQIVND (reference sequence). The trim removed 5 bases at V and 8 bases at J, leaving 9 bases unmatched. CDR3 length equals 15 residues. The CDR3 DNA is TGTGCCAGTAGTGGTGGGACAGGGATACAGGAAAAACTGTTTTTT. Translated, it gives CASSGGTGIQEKLFF.

The chain combines TRBV2 with TRBJ2-1; 8 nucleotides match TRBD2. Per germline, CDR1 SNHLY and CDR2 FYNNEI. Germline trimming cut 6 bases from V and 2 bases from J; bases unmatched to any gene: 3. This CDR3 comprises 14 residues. The CDR3 reads CASRKAGAYNEQFF. The CDR3 DNA reads as TGTGCCAGCAGGAAAGCGGGGGCCTACAATGAGCAGTTCTTC.

The chain uses TRBV7-8 and TRBJ2-7; TRBD1 aligns across 7 bases. Losses at the gene ends were 6 bases for V and 6 bases for J; bases not matched to a gene: 5. Germline V gene sequence: CDR1 SGHVS, CDR2 FQNEAQ. The CDR3 loop spans 12 amino acids. The DNA of the CDR3 is TGTGCCAGCAGTCTTTCAGGGGGCGAGCAGTACTTC. The encoded protein is CASSLSGGEQYF.

The V and J genes are TRBV5-1 and TRBJ2-7; 8 bases map to TRBD1. J lost 6 bases, V lost 4 bases, and 9 bases had no gene match. From germline, CDR1 is SGHRS and CDR2 YFSETQ. The CDR3 length is 14 residues. The CDR3 protein is CASSNGQGLGEQYF. In DNA, the CDR3 is TGCGCCAGCAGCAACGGACAGGGTCTGGGCGAGCAGTACTTC.

This clone was recorded only once. The chain couples TRBV18 to TRBJ2-3; D tentatively reads TRBD1 or TRBD2 (5 bases each). CDR1 is KGHSH and CDR2 is LQKENI in the germline V gene. The CDR3 covers 14 residues. V lost 4 bases to trimming and J lost 2 bases, with 10 bases between them. CDR3 residues: CASSQGTPTDTQYF. As DNA, the CDR3 is TGTGCCAGCTCACAGGGGACCCCCACAGATACGCAGTATTTT.

V usage is TRBV5-4 and J usage is TRBJ2-2; D tentatively fits TRBD1 or TRBD2 (5 bases each). This CDR3 comprises 15 residues. The V gene lost 0 bases and the J gene lost 2 bases, with 8 bases spanning the gap. The germline V gene has CDR1 SGHNT and CDR2 YYREEE (reference sequence). CDR3 sequence (DNA): TGTGCCAGCAGCTTGGCCGGGACCAACACCGGGGAGCTGTTTTTT. Protein: CASSLAGTNTGELFF.

This clone appeared once. This sequence joins TRBV7-8 and TRBJ2-2; 14 nucleotides align to TRBD2. Germline CDR1 is SGHVS and CDR2 is FQNEAQ. V trimming: 6 bases; J trimming: 4 bases; junction bases outside the gene matches: 7. The CDR3 runs to 17 residues. CDR3 sequence (DNA): TGTGCCAGCAGGCAGACTAGCGGGGGGGAGCGCACCGGGGAGCTGTTTTTT. Its protein is CASRQTSGGERTGELFF.

The chain joins TRBV30 to TRBJ2-7, with D perhaps TRBD1 (6 bases). The CDR3 runs 16 residues. The V gene lost 0 bases and the J gene lost 3 bases, with 18 bases spanning the gap. CDR1 and CDR2 from the germline V gene are GTSNPN and SVGIG (reference sequence). The CDR3 nucleotides are TGTGCCTGGAGTGTACCAGGGGCAGGGTACGGCTACGAGCAGTACTTC. Translation gives CAWSVPGAGYGYEQYF.

The chain recombines TRBV5-6 with TRBJ1-4, with D perhaps TRBD1 (5 bases). Germline-derived CDR1 and CDR2 are SGHDT and YYEEEE. The CDR3 runs 15 residues. With 1 base removed from V and 8 bases from J, the gap between germline ends came to 15 bases. The DNA of the CDR3 is TGTGCCAGCAGCTTGAAAAGGACACCGGACGAAAAACTGTTTTTT. This translates into CASSLKRTPDEKLFF.

The V and J genes are TRBV18 and TRBJ2-5; D not resolved. This CDR3 spans 10 amino acids. The V end lost 4 bases, the J end lost 3 bases, and 0 bases lay between the germline ends. CDR1 KGHSH and CDR2 LQKENI come from the germline V gene. The CDR3 DNA reads TGTGCCAGCTCACAAGAGACCCAGTACTTC. As protein: CASSQETQYF.

This chain links TRBV7-2 with TRBJ1-2; no definite D call. CDR1 is SGHTA and CDR2 is FQGNSA in the germline V gene. The length of the CDR3 is 17 residues. Trimming took off 1 base at V and 4 bases at J, with 19 bases between the two ends. The CDR3 loop is CASSLDSIGRSSYGYTF. As DNA, the CDR3 is TGTGCCAGCAGCTTAGACTCCATCGGTAGATCAAGCTATGGCTACACCTTC.

The table lists this clone with a few counts. V gene TRBV7-9 combines with J gene TRBJ2-1, with no clear D. This CDR3 has 12 residues. CDR1 and CDR2 from the germline V gene are SEHNR and FQNEAQ (reference sequence). Trimming took off 5 bases at V and 6 bases at J, with 8 bases between the two ends. This chain's CDR3 is CASSPIANEQFF. For the CDR3, the DNA is TGTGCCAGCAGCCCCATCGCCAATGAGCAGTTCTTC. Variable domain in full (rest from reference TRBV7-9 and TRBJ2-1): DTGVSQNPRHKITKRGQNVTFRCDPISEHNRLYWYRQTLGQGPEFLTYFQNEAQLEKSRLLSDRFSAERPKGSFSTLEIQRTEQGDSAMYLCASSPIANEQFFGPGTRLTVL.

This clone was detected a few times. The chain couples TRBV7-9 to TRBJ2-1; 8 bases map to TRBD2. The CDR3 runs 13 residues. Germline V gene data show CDR1 as SEHNR and CDR2 as FQNEAQ (reference sequence). Trimming removed 5 bases from V and 15 bases from J; junction bases left unmatched: 12. The CDR3 DNA reads TGTGCCAGCAGCCCCAGCGGGACTAGAGGTGCGTTCTTC. Translating gives CASSPSGTRGAFF.

This clone showed up just once. V is TRBV28 and J is TRBJ2-2; the match to TRBD1 covers 7 bases. This CDR3 spans 15 amino acids. Germline V CDR1 and CDR2: MDHEN, SYDVKM. With 5 bases clipped from V and 1 base from J, the junction kept 4 bases outside the gene matches. In nucleotides, the CDR3 is TGTGCCAGCAGTCCGGGACAGTTGAACACCGGGGAGCTGTTTTTT. This translates into CASSPGQLNTGELFF.

The V and J genes are TRBV7-2 and TRBJ1-1, with D hard to call. V was clipped by 0 bases and J by 5 bases, with 19 bases between them. Germline assignment: CDR1 SGHTA and CDR2 FQGNSA. The CDR3 consists of 17 residues. CDR3 coding DNA: TGTGCCAGCAGCTTAGCGCCCCCCGCAAAAAGGGTAACTGAAGCTTTCTTT. Protein: CASSLAPPAKRVTEAFF.

V and J are TRBV9 and TRBJ1-4; D is uncertain. Germline assignment: CDR1 SGDLS and CDR2 YYNGEE. Trimming left V 1 base short and J 7 bases short, with 11 bases between. The CDR3 is 14 amino acids. The CDR3: CASSVSAGSEKLFF. The CDR3 region has the DNA TGTGCCAGCAGCGTATCGGCGGGAAGTGAAAAACTGTTTTTT.

The chain employs TRBV30 and TRBJ2-2, with D unresolved. The germline V gene has CDR1 GTSNPN and CDR2 SVGIG (reference sequence). This CDR3 is built from 14 residues. Trimming pared 2 bases from V and 7 bases from J, leaving 14 bases between. In DNA form, the CDR3 reads TGTGCCTGGAGTAGGGCCCTGCTAGTCGGGGAGCTGTTTTTT. Its translation: CAWSRALLVGELFF.

The chain combines TRBV11-3 with TRBJ2-5, with D maybe TRBD1 (5 bases). The ends were cut back, 8 bases at V and 7 bases at J, with 17 bases in the middle. Germline CDR1 is SGHNT and CDR2 is YENEEA. The CDR3 extends over 13 amino acids. In DNA form, the CDR3 reads TGTGCCAGCCTCCTAACAGGTCTCCGGACCCAGTACTTC. The encoded protein is CASLLTGLRTQYF.

The chain employs TRBV27 and TRBJ1-4; D is ambiguous. The CDR3 totals 12 residues. Per the germline V gene, CDR1 is MNHEY and CDR2 is SMNVEV (reference sequence). The germline V and J ends were trimmed by 5 bases and 5 bases, with 6 bases remaining between them. CDR3 in amino acids: CASSPRNEKLFF. Written as DNA, the CDR3 is TGTGCCAGCAGTCCCCGAAATGAAAAACTGTTTTTT.

The chain combines TRBV7-9 with TRBJ1-1, with no clear D. Germline V gives CDR1 SEHNR, CDR2 FQNEAQ (reference sequence). The CDR3 is 13 amino acids. Trimming removed 6 bases at V and 1 base at J, with 9 bases between. In DNA, the CDR3 is TGTGCCAGCAGATTGACCGGGAACACTGAAGCTTTCTTT. Its translation: CASRLTGNTEAFF.

This rearrangement joins TRBV19 to TRBJ2-1; perhaps TRBD2 as D (7 bases). The CDR3 spans 15 residues. The germline gives CDR1 LNHDA, CDR2 SQIVND (reference sequence). The germline V and J ends were trimmed by 5 bases and 7 bases, with 18 bases remaining between them. CDR3 sequence reads: CASSQIGGAVNEQFF. For the CDR3, the DNA is TGTGCCAGTAGTCAAATAGGGGGGGCCGTTAATGAGCAGTTCTTC.

This rearrangement joins TRBV29-1 to TRBJ1-1, with 8 positions matching TRBD1. Trimming removed 4 bases from V and 1 base from J; junction bases left unmatched: 5. Germline CDR1 SQVTM, CDR2 ANQGSEA. This CDR3 has 14 residues. CDR3 in DNA: TGCAGCGTTGCGCAGGGACAGGCGAACACTGAAGCTTTCTTT. Its translation: CSVAQGQANTEAFF.

The chain uses TRBV28 and TRBJ1-2; the match to TRBD1 covers 8 bases. The CDR3 length is 15 residues. The V segment lost 3 bases and the J segment 7 bases; nucleotides outside the gene matches: 10. Germline CDR1 MDHEN, CDR2 SYDVKM. In DNA form, the CDR3 reads TGTGCCAGCAGTTTGGGTGCAGGGGGCGTGGGTGGCTACACCTTC. Protein product: CASSLGAGGVGGYTF.